This TCR beta chain was documented in a study of blood T cell repertoires in COVID-19 (TCRdb year 2020). For the study in its entirety: Collaborator samples came from the United States, Italy and Spain and covered acute and convalescent phases of COVID-19. The material from the prospective study consisted of cDNA or gDNA derived from T cells, B-cell-depleted T cells, or PBMCs. Subjects who had been exposed to COVID-19, were actively infected with it, or had recovered from it provided the deeply sampled blood TCRbeta repertoires that made up the dataset. The repertoires were released in a freely available public database meant as a resource for research on the immune response to SARS-CoV-2. Samples came from the ongoing ImmuneRACE study (first 160 participants) plus 1,254 subjects from 6 global collaborators. The sample metadata nearly always contained a de-identified subject ID, COVID-19 status, age in years and sex. Where available, HLA class I and class II types were taken from metadata supplied by the sample provider and were not determined by assay-based typing. The study at large found these results: How much clinical and demographic metadata was included differed by source and by participant, and the metadata was provided uncurated.

Points on this clone: Its antigen remains undetermined. No base quality values were provided; no much bigger clone lies one nucleotide off.

The immunoSEQ Assay, a bias-controlled multiplex PCR, was used to amplify TCRbeta CDR3 regions from genomic DNA. The paper's data handling went like this. Nucleated cell counts per sample were estimated from amplification of reference gene primers within the assay. Sequence reads were collapsed and filtered to measure the absolute abundance of every unique TCRbeta CDR3 rearrangement. For each sample, productive Simpson clonality was calculated by taking the square root of Simpson's diversity index across productive rearrangements. TCRdb mirrors the immuneACCESS table, restricted to in-frame sequences. Some clones are absent from its copies; in checked studies, under half trace to an unresolved V gene, and the reason for the others is unknown. V and J calls and clone size are given by that table; D and trimming were obtained from the DNA. This sample holds about 160,000 clones; over 85% were observed only once. The ten largest clones capture 15% to 20% of the sample.

Whole blood was collected in K2EDTA tubes by collaborating institutions according to the institutions' own protocols. Collaborator samples were shipped for TCRbeta analysis as frozen whole blood, isolated PBMCs, or DNA extracted from either sample type. The sequenced material came from peripheral blood. The TCR was taken from a man aged 55 to 70 with active or convalescent COVID-19.

The DNA sequence is TGTGCCAGCAGTTCCGTCCCCCGTAATTCACCCCTCCACTTT. Its translation reads: CASSSVPRNSPLHF. The chain employs TRBV2 and TRBJ1-6; there is no confident call for the D gene. A distance of 11 bases separates the germline ends of V and J, which lose 5 bases and 6 bases respectively. Taken from cysteine to phenylalanine, the CDR3 has 14 residues. This entry keeps only the CDR3 DNA: 42 bases, framed from base 1. The germline V gene specifies SNHLY as CDR1 and FYNNEI as CDR2.